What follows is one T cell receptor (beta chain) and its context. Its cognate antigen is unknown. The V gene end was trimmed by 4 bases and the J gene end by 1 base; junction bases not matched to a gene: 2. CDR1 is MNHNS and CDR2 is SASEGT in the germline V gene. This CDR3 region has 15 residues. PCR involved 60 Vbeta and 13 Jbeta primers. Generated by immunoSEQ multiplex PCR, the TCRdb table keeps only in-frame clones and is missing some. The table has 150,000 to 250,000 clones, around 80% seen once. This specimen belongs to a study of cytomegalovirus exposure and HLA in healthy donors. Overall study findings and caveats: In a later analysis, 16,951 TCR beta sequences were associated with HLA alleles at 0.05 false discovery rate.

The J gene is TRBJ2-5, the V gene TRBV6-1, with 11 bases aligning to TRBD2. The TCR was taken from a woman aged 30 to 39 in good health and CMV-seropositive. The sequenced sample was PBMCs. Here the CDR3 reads CASSGTSGGQETQYF. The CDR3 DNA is TGTGCCAGCAGTGGCACTAGCGGGGGCCAAGAGACCCAGTACTTC.